These T cell receptor beta chains were read from a single sample in a study of memory CD4+ T cells and cytomegalovirus serostatus. The protocol was immunoSEQ multiplex PCR, while the TCRdb copy is restricted to in-frame clones and leaves out a portion. The data show around 50,000 clones, about 81% seen once. Sequenced sample: memory CD4+ T cells from blood. All receptors derive from an adult in good health and CMV-seronegative. CDR3s leave out the opening cysteine and the closing phenylalanine or tryptophan.

CDR3 protein: ASSVGQGLYGYT
V gene: TRBV10-2

CDR3 protein: ATGRGQGTHEQY
V gene: TRBV15

CDR3 protein: ASSLLGQGAGSGYT
V gene: TRBV28

CDR3 protein: ASSYWGALEETQY
V gene: TRBV6-6

CDR3 protein: AWSVTSGYNEQF
V gene: TRBV30

CDR3 protein: AWSVRTGSLNTEAF
V gene: TRBV30

CDR3 protein: ASSLEGVDRSGNTIY
V gene: TRBV5-6

CDR3 protein: ASSYTPRRNTEAF
V gene: TRBV6-5

CDR3 protein: ASSPGQGVIYEQY
V gene: TRBV18

CDR3 protein: ASSLVVDRRSSGNTIY
V gene: TRBV5-6

CDR3 protein: ASSPGRTSGSNEQF
V gene: TRBV5-6

CDR3 protein: ASSLGQRSDTQY
V gene: TRBV7-7

CDR3 protein: ASSPGRTVNTGELF
V gene: TRBV7-7

CDR3 protein: ASSLDYRGEQF
V gene: TRBV11-2

CDR3 protein: ASSLIWGSGNTIY
V gene: TRBV4-3

CDR3 protein: ASSSVLQGEKLF
V gene: TRBV5-5

CDR3 protein: ASSDQGPITEAF
V gene: TRBV2

CDR3 protein: ASRKSGLNTDTQY
V gene: TRBV9

CDR3 protein: ASSQLTGHTEAF
V gene: TRBV6-6

CDR3 protein: ASRRQGGSTDTQY
V gene: TRBV6-5

CDR3 protein: ASSQDLGPGTGADTQY
V gene: TRBV4-3

CDR3 protein: ASRKPGQGSGELF
V gene: TRBV7-2

CDR3 protein: ASSATDRQSNQPQH
V gene: TRBV6-1

CDR3 protein: ASRTGGVNTEAF
V gene: TRBV6-6

CDR3 protein: ASSLTGPGLTGNTIY
V gene: TRBV5-5

CDR3 protein: ASSLTVAGIGNEQF
V gene: TRBV7-3

CDR3 protein: ASRGRDGTYEQY
V gene: TRBV6-6